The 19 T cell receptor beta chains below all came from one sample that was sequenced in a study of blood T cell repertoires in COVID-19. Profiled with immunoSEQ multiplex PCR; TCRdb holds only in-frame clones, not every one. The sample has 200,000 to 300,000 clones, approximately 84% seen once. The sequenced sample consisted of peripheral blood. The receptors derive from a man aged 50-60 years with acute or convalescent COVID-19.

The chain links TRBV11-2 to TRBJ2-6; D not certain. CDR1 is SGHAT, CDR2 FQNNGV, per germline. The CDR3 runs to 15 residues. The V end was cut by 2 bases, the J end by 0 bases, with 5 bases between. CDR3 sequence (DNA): TGTGCCAGCAGCTTAAGAGGCTCTGGGGCCAACGTCCTGACTTTC. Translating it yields CASSLRGSGANVLTF.

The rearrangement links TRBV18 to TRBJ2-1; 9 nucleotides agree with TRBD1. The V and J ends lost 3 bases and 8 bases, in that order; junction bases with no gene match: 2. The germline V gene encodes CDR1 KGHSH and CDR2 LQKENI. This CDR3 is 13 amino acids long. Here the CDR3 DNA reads TGTGCCAGCTCACCGGGACAGGGCTATGAGCAGTTCTTC. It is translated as CASSPGQGYEQFF.

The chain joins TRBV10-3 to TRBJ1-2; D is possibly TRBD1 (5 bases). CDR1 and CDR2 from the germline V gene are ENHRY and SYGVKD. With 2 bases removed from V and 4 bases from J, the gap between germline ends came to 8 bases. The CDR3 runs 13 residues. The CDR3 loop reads CAISEGGSYGYTF. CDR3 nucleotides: TGTGCCATCAGTGAGGGGGGGTCCTATGGCTACACCTTC.

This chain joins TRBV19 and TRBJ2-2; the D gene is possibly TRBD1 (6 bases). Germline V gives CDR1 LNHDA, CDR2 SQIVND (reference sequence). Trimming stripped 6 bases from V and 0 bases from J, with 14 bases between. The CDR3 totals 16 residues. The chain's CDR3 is CASSRRTASNTGELFF. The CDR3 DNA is TGTGCCAGTAGCCGGCGGACAGCCTCGAACACCGGGGAGCTGTTTTTT. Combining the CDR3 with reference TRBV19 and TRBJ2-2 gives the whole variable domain DGGITQSPKYLFRKEGQNVTLSCEQNLNHDAMYWYRQDPGQGLRLIYYSQIVNDFQKGDIAEGYSVSREKKESFPLTVTSAQKNPTAFYLCASSRRTASNTGELFFGEGSRLTVL.

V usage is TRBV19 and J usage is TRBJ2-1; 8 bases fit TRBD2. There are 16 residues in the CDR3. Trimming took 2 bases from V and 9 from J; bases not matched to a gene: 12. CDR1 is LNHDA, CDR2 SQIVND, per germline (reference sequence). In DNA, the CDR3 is TGTGCCAGTAGTATACTCGGACGGGGACTAGTCTCTGAGCAGTTCTTC. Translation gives CASSILGRGLVSEQFF. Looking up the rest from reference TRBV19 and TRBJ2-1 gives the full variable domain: DGGITQSPKYLFRKEGQNVTLSCEQNLNHDAMYWYRQDPGQGLRLIYYSQIVNDFQKGDIAEGYSVSREKKESFPLTVTSAQKNPTAFYLCASSILGRGLVSEQFFGPGTRLTVL.

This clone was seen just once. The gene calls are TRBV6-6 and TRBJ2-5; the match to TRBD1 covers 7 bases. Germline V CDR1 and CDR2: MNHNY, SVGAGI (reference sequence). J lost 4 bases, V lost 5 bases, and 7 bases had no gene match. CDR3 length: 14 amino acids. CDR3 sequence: CASSKQTGLETQYF. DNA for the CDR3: TGTGCCAGCAGTAAACAGACAGGGTTAGAGACCCAGTACTTC.

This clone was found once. The CDR3 reads CASSLLQVGAYGTQYF. The CDR3 coding sequence is TGCGCCAGCAGCTTGTTACAAGTAGGAGCATACGGTACGCAGTATTTT. The chain employs TRBV5-1 and TRBJ2-3; no definite D call. The germline V gene has CDR1 SGHRS and CDR2 YFSETQ. V lost 1 base to trimming and J lost 8 bases, with 20 bases between them. This CDR3 spans 16 amino acids.

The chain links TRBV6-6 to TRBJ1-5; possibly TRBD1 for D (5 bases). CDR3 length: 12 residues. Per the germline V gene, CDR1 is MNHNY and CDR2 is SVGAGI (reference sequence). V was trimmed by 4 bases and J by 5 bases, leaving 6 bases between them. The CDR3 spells CASSSGDQPQHF. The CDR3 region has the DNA TGTGCCAGCAGTTCGGGGGATCAGCCCCAGCATTTT.

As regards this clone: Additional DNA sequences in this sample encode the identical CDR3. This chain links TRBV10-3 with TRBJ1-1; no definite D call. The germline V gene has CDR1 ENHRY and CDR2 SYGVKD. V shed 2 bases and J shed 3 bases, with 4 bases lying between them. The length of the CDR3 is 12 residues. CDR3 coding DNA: TGTGCCATCAGTGAGGGAGACACTGAAGCTTTCTTT. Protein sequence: CAISEGDTEAFF.

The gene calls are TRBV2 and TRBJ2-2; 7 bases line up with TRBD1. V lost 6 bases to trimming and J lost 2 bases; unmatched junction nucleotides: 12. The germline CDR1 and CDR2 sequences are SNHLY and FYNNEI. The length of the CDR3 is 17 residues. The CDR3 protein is CASSGDRAEANTGELFF. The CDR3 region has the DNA TGTGCCAGCAGCGGAGACAGGGCGGAGGCAAACACCGGGGAGCTGTTTTTT.

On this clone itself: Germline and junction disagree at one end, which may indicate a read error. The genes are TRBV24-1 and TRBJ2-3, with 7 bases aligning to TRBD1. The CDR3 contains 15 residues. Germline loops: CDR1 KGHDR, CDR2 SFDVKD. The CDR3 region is CATSVRQGLTNTQYF. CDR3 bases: TGTGCCACCAGTGTTCGACAGGGCCTCACAAATACGCAGTATTTT.

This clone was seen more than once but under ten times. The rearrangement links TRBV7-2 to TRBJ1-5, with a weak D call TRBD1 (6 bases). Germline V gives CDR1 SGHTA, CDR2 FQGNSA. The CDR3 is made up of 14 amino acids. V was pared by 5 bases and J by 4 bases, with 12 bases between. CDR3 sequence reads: CASSLNTGNQPQHF. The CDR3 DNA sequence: TGTGCCAGCAGCCTTAATACAGGGAATCAGCCCCAGCATTTT.

The CDR3 sequence is CASSLEDRVKFF. The CDR3 DNA reads as TGCGCCAGCAGCTTGGAGGACAGGGTGAAGTTCTTC. The rearrangement joins TRBV5-1 to TRBJ2-1, with 8 positions matching TRBD1. The germline V gene encodes CDR1 SGHRS and CDR2 YFSETQ. V lost 0 bases, J lost 14 bases, and 4 bases stayed unmatched. The CDR3 loop spans 12 amino acids.

The CDR3 sequence is CASSYSRGGNSPLHF. For the CDR3, the DNA is TGTGCCAGCAGTTACTCGAGAGGGGGAAATTCACCCCTCCACTTT. This chain connects TRBV6-6 to TRBJ1-6; D is possibly TRBD1 (6 bases). In germline, CDR1 is MNHNY, CDR2 SVGAGI (reference sequence). With 0 bases removed from V and 7 bases from J, the gap between germline ends came to 10 bases. The CDR3 is 15 amino acids.

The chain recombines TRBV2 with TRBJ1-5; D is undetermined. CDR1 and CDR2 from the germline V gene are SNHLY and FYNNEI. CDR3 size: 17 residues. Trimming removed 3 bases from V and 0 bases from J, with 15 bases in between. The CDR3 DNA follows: TGTGCCAGCAGTGACGGCGGCACCCATCATAGCAATCAGCCCCAGCATTTT. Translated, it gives CASSDGGTHHSNQPQHF.

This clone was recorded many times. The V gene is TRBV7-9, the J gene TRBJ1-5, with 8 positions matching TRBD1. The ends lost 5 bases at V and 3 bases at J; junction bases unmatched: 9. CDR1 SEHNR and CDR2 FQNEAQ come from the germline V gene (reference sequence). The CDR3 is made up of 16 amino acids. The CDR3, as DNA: TGTGCCAGCAGCCTAGGACAGGGAGATTACAATCAGCCCCAGCATTTT. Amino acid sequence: CASSLGQGDYNQPQHF.

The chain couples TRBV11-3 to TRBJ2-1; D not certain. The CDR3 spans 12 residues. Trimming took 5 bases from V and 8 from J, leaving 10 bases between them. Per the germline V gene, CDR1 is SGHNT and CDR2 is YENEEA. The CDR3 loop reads CASSLTTDEQFF. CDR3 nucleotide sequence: TGTGCCAGCAGCCTTACTACGGATGAGCAGTTCTTC.

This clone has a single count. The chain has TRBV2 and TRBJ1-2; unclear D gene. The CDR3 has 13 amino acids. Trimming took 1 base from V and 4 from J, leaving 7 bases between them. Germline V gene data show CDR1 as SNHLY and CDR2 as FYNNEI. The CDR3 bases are TGTGCCAGCAGTGAAGGGGAGAGCTATGGCTACACCTTC. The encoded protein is CASSEGESYGYTF.

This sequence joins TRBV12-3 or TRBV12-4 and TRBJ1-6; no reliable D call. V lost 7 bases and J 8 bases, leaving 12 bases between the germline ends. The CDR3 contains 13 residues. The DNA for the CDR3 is TGTGCCAGCACCCCTATGGTTTATTCACCCCTCCACTTT. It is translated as CASTPMVYSPLHF.